There are a few counts of the clone carrying this TCR beta chain. Its specificity is not known. The entry originates in a study of tumour-infiltrating T cells in Burkitt lymphoma. Background on the study: The Burkitt lymphoma cohort spanned all epidemiological subtypes. Productive clonality predicted overall and progression-free survival. Study-wide findings and caveats: Public clonotypes, several, appeared across numerous Burkitt lymphoma patients.

CDR3 length: 15 amino acids. Trimming stripped 2 bases from V and 1 base from J, with 11 bases between. CDR1 MNHNS and CDR2 SASEGT come from the germline V gene. The repertoire was sequenced with immunoSEQ multiplex PCR; TCRdb's copy has only in-frame clones and lacks some. The profile shows around 980 clones, roughly 83% of them singletons. The sequencing input was tumor tissue. The sequence was collected from a human donor with Burkitt lymphoma. Some clones in this sample may be carry-over from other donors' samples. The genes are TRBV6-1 and TRBJ2-5, with D perhaps assigned TRBD1 or TRBD2 (5 bases each). This CDR3 is CASSEFIGAQETQYF. CDR3 bases: TGTGCCAGCAGTGAATTTATCGGGGCCCAAGAGACCCAGTACTTC.